This TCR beta chain originates from a study of OX40 agonist ivuxolimab in advanced cancers. Points from the study as a whole: Normalized T-cell clonal expansion was also low in some nonresponders. At 0.1 to 3.0 mg/kg, clonal expansion of CD4+ and CD8+ blood T cells had occurred by week 6.

A remark on this clone: The antigen remains undetermined.

Only in-frame clones appear in the TCRdb table, and some are missing; sequencing was by immunoSEQ multiplex PCR. The table lists over 65,000 clones, over 70% of them singletons. Germline V CDR1 and CDR2: MDHEN, SYDVKM. V lost 3 bases, J lost 3 bases, and 12 bases lay in between. The CDR3 has 14 amino acids. The TCR comes from an adult with an advanced solid tumor such as melanoma, head and neck, liver or kidney cancer. The chain employs TRBV28 and TRBJ2-7, with D perhaps TRBD1 (7 bases). Material: CD4+ or CD8+ T cells sorted from blood, obtained in a trial of the OX40 agonist ivuxolimab. In nucleotides, the CDR3 is TGTGCCAGCAGTTTGCGGGGACAGTACTACGAGCAGTACTTC. This encodes CASSLRGQYYEQYF.